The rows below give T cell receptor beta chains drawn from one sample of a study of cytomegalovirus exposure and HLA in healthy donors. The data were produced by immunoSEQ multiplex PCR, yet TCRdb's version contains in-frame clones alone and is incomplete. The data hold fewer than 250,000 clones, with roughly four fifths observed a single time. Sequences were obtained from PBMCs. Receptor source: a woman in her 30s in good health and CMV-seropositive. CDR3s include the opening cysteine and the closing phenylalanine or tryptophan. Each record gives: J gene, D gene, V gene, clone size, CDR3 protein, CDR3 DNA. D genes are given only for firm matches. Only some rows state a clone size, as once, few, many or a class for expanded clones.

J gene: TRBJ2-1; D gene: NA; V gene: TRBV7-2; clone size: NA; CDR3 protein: CASTLSGGGFNEQFF; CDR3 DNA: TGTGCCAGCACCTTAAGCGGCGGCGGGTTCAATGAGCAGTTCTTC
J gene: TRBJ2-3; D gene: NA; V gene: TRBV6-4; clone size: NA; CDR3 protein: CASSDRATDTQYF; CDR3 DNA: TGTGCCAGCAGTGATAGAGCCACAGATACGCAGTATTTT
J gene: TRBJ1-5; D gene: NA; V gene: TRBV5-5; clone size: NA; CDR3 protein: CASSSGFRGNQPQHF; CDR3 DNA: TGTGCCAGCAGCTCAGGGTTTAGGGGCAATCAGCCCCAGCATTTT
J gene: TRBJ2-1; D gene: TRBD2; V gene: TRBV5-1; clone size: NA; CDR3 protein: CASRSGLAGAGSYNEQFF; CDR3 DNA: TGCGCCAGCAGGTCGGGACTAGCGGGAGCGGGCTCCTACAATGAGCAGTTCTTC
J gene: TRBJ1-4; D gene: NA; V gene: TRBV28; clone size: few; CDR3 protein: CASSLEEAALTNEKLFF; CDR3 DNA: TGTGCCAGCAGTTTGGAGGAGGCAGCACTAACTAATGAAAAACTGTTTTTT
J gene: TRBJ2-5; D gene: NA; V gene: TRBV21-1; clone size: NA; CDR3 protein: CASSTASGLQETQYF; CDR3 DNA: TGTGCCAGCAGCACCGCTAGCGGGCTTCAAGAGACCCAGTACTTC
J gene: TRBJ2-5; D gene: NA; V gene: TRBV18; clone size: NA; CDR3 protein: CASSHSQETQYF; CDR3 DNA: TGTGCCAGCTCACATAGTCAAGAGACCCAGTACTTC
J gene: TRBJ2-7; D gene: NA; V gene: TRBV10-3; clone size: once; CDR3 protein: CAISEIGSSYEQYF; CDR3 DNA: TGTGCCATCAGTGAAATCGGTAGCTCCTACGAGCAGTACTTC
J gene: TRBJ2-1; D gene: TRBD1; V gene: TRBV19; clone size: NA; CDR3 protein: CASGQGYEQFF; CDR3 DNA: TGTGCCAGCGGACAGGGATATGAGCAGTTCTTC
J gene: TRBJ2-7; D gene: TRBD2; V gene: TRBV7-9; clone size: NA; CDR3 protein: CASSLGAAGGDEQYF; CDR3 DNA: TGTGCCAGCAGCTTAGGGGCCGCGGGAGGTGACGAGCAGTACTTC
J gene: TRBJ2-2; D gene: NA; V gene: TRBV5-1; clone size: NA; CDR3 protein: CASSLAAWNTGELFF; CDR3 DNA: TGCGCCAGCAGTCTTGCGGCGTGGAACACCGGGGAGCTGTTTTTT
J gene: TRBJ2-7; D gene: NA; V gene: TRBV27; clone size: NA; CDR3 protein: CASSLSAGEQYF; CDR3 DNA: TGTGCCAGCAGTTTATCGGCCGGGGAGCAGTACTTC
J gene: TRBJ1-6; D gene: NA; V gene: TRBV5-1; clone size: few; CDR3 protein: CASSNAGFDSPLHF; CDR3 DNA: TGCGCCAGCAGCAACGCGGGGTTCGATTCACCCCTCCACTTT
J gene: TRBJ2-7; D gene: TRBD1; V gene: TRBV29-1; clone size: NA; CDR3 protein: CSVEGDRAYEQYF; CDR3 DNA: TGCAGCGTTGAAGGGGACAGAGCCTACGAGCAGTACTTC
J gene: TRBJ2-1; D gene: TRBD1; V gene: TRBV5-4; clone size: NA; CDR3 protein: CASSLGGRGRDEQFF; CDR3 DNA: TGTGCCAGCAGCTTGGGAGGCAGGGGGAGAGATGAGCAGTTCTTC
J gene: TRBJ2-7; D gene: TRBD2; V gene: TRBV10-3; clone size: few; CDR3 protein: CAISGREGYEQYF; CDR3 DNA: TGTGCCATCAGTGGGAGGGAGGGCTACGAGCAGTACTTC
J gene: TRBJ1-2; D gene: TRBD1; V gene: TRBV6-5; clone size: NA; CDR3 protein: CASSYSQTNRGGYTF; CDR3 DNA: TGTGCCAGCAGTTATTCACAAACTAACAGGGGGGGCTACACCTTC
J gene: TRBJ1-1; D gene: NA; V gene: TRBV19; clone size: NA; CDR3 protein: CASSTPNTEAFF; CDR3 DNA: TGTGCCAGTAGTACCCCAAACACTGAAGCTTTCTTT
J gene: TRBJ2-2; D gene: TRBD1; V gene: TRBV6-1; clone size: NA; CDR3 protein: CASPGTANTGELFF; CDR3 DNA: TGTGCCAGTCCCGGGACAGCGAACACCGGGGAGCTGTTTTTT
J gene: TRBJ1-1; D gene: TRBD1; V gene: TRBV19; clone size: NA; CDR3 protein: CASSINGQGITEAFF; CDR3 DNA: TGTGCCAGTAGTATAAACGGACAGGGGATCACTGAAGCCTTCTTT
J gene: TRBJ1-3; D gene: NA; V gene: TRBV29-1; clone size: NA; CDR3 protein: CSVGASSGNTIYF; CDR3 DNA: TGCAGCGTGGGAGCCAGCTCTGGAAACACCATATATTTT
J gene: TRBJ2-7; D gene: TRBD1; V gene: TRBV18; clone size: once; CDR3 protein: CASSPGTGSSYEQYF; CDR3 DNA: TGTGCCAGCTCACCAGGGACAGGGTCCTCCTACGAGCAGTACTTC
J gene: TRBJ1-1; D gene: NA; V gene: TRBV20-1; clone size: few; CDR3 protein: CSAKWETLLIF; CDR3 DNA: TGCAGTGCTAAATGGGAGACCCTCCTGATCTTT
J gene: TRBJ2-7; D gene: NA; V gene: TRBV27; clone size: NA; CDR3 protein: CASIYGQLYEQYF; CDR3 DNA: TGTGCCAGCATCTATGGGCAGCTCTACGAGCAGTACTTC
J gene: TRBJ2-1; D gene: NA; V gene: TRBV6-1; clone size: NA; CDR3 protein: CASSATVPGASIEQFF; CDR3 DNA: TGTGCCAGCAGTGCGACAGTCCCCGGCGCGTCTATTGAGCAGTTCTTC
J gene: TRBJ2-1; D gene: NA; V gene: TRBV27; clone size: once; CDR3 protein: CASSSPRRTGSSYNEQFF; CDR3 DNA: TGTGCCAGCAGTTCCCCTCGGAGGACTGGGTCATCCTACAATGAGCAGTTCTTC
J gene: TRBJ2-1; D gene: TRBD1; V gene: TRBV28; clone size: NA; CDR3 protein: CASSLIGTGNEQFF; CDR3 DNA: TGTGCCAGCAGTTTAATCGGGACAGGGAATGAGCAGTTCTTC
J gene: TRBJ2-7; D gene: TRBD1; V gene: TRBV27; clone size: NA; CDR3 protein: CASSEGRGTYEQYF; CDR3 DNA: TGTGCCAGCAGTGAGGGCAGGGGGACCTACGAGCAGTACTTC
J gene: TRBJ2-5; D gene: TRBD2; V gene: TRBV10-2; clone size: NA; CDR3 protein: CASSESSSGQETQYF; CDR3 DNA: TGCGCCAGCAGTGAGTCTTCTAGCGGACAAGAGACCCAGTACTTC
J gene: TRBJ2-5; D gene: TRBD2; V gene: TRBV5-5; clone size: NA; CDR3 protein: CASSPTSGKETQYF; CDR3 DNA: TGTGCCAGCTCCCCGACTAGCGGGAAAGAGACCCAGTACTTC
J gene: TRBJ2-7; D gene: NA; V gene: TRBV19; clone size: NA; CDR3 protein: CASSLNPYEQYF; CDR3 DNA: TGTGCCAGTAGTCTAAACCCCTACGAGCAGTACTTC
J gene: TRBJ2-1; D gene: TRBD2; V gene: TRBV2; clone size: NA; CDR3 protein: CASNGLAGEQFF; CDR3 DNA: TGTGCCAGCAACGGACTAGCGGGTGAGCAGTTCTTC
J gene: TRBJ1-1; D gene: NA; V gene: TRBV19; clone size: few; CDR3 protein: CASTQGNTEAFF; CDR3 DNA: TGTGCCAGTACCCAGGGGAACACTGAAGCTTTCTTT
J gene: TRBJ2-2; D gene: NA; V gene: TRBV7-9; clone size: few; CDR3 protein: CASSLPVTGELFF; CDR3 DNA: TGTGCCAGCAGCTTACCTGTAACCGGGGAGCTGTTTTTT
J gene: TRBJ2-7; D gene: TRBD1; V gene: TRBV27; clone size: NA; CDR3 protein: CASSSPGTGSYEQYF; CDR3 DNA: TGTGCCAGCAGTTCACCCGGGACAGGGTCCTACGAGCAGTACTTC
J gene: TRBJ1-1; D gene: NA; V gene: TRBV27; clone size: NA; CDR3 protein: CASEEGSEAFF; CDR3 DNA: TGTGCCAGCGAGGAGGGGTCTGAAGCTTTCTTT
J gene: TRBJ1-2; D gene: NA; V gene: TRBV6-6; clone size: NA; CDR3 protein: CASSYPGQPYGYTF; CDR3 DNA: TGTGCCAGCTCCTACCCCGGACAGCCATATGGCTACACCTTC
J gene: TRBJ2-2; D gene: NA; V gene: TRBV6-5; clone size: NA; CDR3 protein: CASSPGYKNTGELFF; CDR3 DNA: TGTGCCAGCAGCCCGGGTTATAAGAACACCGGGGAGCTGTTTTTT
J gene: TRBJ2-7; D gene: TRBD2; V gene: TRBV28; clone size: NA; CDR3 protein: CATSWRGSPYEQYF; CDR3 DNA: TGTGCCACCAGCTGGCGCGGGAGTCCCTACGAGCAGTACTTC
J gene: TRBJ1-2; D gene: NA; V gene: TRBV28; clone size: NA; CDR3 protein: CASILPGDNYGYTF; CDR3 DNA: TGTGCCAGCATTTTACCGGGGGATAACTATGGCTACACCTTC